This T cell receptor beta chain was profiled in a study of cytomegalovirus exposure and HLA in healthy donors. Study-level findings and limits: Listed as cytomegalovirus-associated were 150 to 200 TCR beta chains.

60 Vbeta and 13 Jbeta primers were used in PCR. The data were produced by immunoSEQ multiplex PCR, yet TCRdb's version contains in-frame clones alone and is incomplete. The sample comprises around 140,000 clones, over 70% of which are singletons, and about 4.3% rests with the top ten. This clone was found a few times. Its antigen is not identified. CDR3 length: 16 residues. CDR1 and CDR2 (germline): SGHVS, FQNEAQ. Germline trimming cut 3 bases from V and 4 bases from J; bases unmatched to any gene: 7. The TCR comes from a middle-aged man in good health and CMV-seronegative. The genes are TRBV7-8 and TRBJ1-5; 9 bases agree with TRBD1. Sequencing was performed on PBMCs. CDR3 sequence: CASSFSAGTGNQPQHF. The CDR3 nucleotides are TGTGCCAGCAGCTTTTCTGCCGGGACAGGGAATCAGCCCCAGCATTTT. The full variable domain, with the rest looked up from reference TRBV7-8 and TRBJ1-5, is GAGVSQSPRYKVAKRGQDVALRCDPISGHVSLFWYQQALGQGPEFLTYFQNEAQLDKSGLPSDRFFAERPEGSVSTLKIQRTQQEDSAVYLCASSFSAGTGNQPQHFGDGTRLSIL.